Below, 16 T cell receptor beta chains from the same sample are listed, as sequenced in a study of vaccination effects on CD4 cells after COVID-19 (dated by TCRdb to 2021 to 2024). In the ViraFEST assay, PBMC were stimulated with viral peptide pools, and TCR sequencing was then used to find antigen-specific CD4+ T cell clonotypes based on their expansion. After roughly 11 days of culture, CD4+ T cells were isolated with the EasySep CD4+ T cell isolation kit. Receptor amplification or capture employed the immunoSEQ multiplex PCR assay. TCRdb retrieved this table from immuneACCESS and kept in-frame rearrangements only. Not all clones are present; in checked studies, unresolved V genes account for under half, and no reason is known for the remainder. This sample is represented by more than 25,000 clones; roughly 62% of them were singletons. In total, the top ten clones hold 28% of the sample. The antigens of these receptors remain unknown.

Material: CD4+ T cells from PBMCs cultured with HCoV-229E spike peptides, obtained before COVID-19 vaccination. The sample's cell subset or site label, decoded: HCoV-229E spike overlapping peptide pool stimulation. The receptors originated from a human donor who received a COVID-19 vaccine.

The chain employs TRBV28 and TRBJ1-2; no definite D call. Trimming took off 3 bases at V and 6 bases at J, with 5 bases between the two ends. CDR1 and CDR2 from the germline V gene are MDHEN and SYDVKM. CDR3 size: 11 residues. The CDR3 sequence: CASSFENGYTF. The CDR3, as DNA: TGTGCCAGCAGTTTCGAAAATGGCTACACCTTC.

The chain carries TRBV12-3 or TRBV12-4 and TRBJ1-2; D call uncertain. The CDR3 sequence is 13 residues long. The V end lost 1 base, the J end lost 6 bases, and 9 bases lay between the germline ends. Here the CDR3 DNA reads TGTGCCAGCAGTTTAGGGCCCACCGATGGCTACACCTTC. Its protein product is CASSLGPTDGYTF.

The chain links TRBV12-5 to TRBJ2-7; 9 bases agree with TRBD1. There are 15 residues in the CDR3. Trimming cost V 3 bases and J 0 bases; bases outside gene matches: 3. The germline V gene encodes CDR1 LGHNT and CDR2 FRNRAP. The CDR3 spells CASGLGQGSSYEQYF. The DNA of the CDR3 is TGTGCTAGTGGTTTAGGACAGGGGAGCTCCTACGAGCAGTACTTC.

The chain has TRBV14 and TRBJ1-1, with D uncertain. This CDR3 is 12 amino acids long. Germline CDR1 SGHDN, CDR2 FVKESK. V lost 5 bases, J lost 10 bases, and 14 bases lay in between. The CDR3 coding sequence is TGTGCCAGCAGCGCCCGCGACCATGCAGCTTTCTTT. This encodes CASSARDHAAFF.

V and J are TRBV10-3 and TRBJ2-7; maybe TRBD2 (5 bases). V lost 2 bases and J lost 4, with 6 bases in between. Germline V gives CDR1 ENHRY, CDR2 SYGVKD. The length of the CDR3 is 12 residues. CDR3 region: CAISEAGYEQYF. CDR3 bases: TGTGCCATCAGTGAGGCGGGTTACGAGCAGTACTTC.

The table lists this clone with a few counts. In DNA form, the CDR3 reads TGTGCCAGCTCACGACGGACAGGGGACACCGGGGAGCTGTTTTTT. Translated, it gives CASSRRTGDTGELFF. V and J are TRBV18 and TRBJ2-2; 9 bases are a match to TRBD1. This CDR3 region has 15 residues. From germline, CDR1 is KGHSH and CDR2 LQKENI. J was trimmed by 3 bases and V by 4 bases; bases with no gene match: 3.

This clone was observed once. The rearrangement links TRBV20-1 to TRBJ2-7; maybe TRBD1 (6 bases). Between the trimmed V and J ends, which lost 6 bases and 3 bases, there was a span of 6 bases. CDR1 and CDR2 (germline): DFQATT, SNEGSKA (reference sequence). CDR3 length: 10 residues. The CDR3 region has the DNA TGCAGTGCGGGACACTACGAGCAGTACTTC. Translating it yields CSAGHYEQYF.

This clone appeared a single time. This sequence joins TRBV9 and TRBJ1-2, with D unresolved. Germline CDR1 and CDR2: SGDLS and YYNGEE. Trimming took 1 base from V and 6 from J, leaving 13 bases between them. The CDR3 totals 14 residues. CDR3 nucleotides: TGTGCCAGCAGCGTACGCGGGGATGGAAATGGCTACACCTTC. It codes for CASSVRGDGNGYTF.

This chain links TRBV30 with TRBJ2-1; 11 bases are a match to TRBD2. CDR1 and CDR2 from the germline V gene are GTSNPN and SVGIG (reference sequence). The CDR3 length is 16 residues. Trimming took 3 bases from V and 5 from J; bases not matched to a gene: 9. The chain's CDR3 is CAWSLSGLAVDNEQFF. In nucleotides, the CDR3 is TGTGCCTGGAGCCTCTCGGGACTAGCGGTCGACAATGAGCAGTTCTTC.

The rearrangement uses TRBV13 and TRBJ2-4, with D uncertain. Trimming left V 5 bases short and J 0 bases short, with 14 bases between. Germline CDR1 and CDR2: PRHDT and FYEKMQ (reference sequence). The CDR3 sequence is 16 residues long. This CDR3 is CASSVSAFLAKNIQYF. Written as DNA, the CDR3 is TGTGCCAGCAGCGTGTCAGCATTCCTAGCCAAAAACATTCAGTACTTC. Complete variable domain (other parts from reference TRBV13 and TRBJ2-4): AAGVIQSPRHLIKEKRETATLKCYPIPRHDTVYWYQQGPGQDPQFLISFYEKMQSDKGSIPDRFSAQQFSDYHSELNMSSLELGDSALYFCASSVSAFLAKNIQYFGAGTRLSVL.

The V gene is TRBV7-2, the J gene TRBJ1-4, with no clear D. Germline CDR1 SGHTA, CDR2 FQGNSA. Between the trimmed V and J ends, which lost 5 bases and 1 base, there was a span of 8 bases. This CDR3 comprises 14 residues. The CDR3 sequence: CASSPSLTNEKLFF. The CDR3 nucleotides are TGTGCCAGCAGCCCTTCCTTAACTAATGAAAAACTGTTTTTT.

This clone was counted once. The J gene is TRBJ1-2, the V gene TRBV29-1, with 8 bases matching TRBD1. This CDR3 spans 11 amino acids. CDR1 is SQVTM and CDR2 is ANQGSEA in the germline V gene. V was pared by 6 bases and J by 5 bases, with 2 bases of the junction left unmatched. CDR3 nucleotides: TGCAGCGTGGGGACAGGATATGGCTACACCTTC. Protein sequence: CSVGTGYGYTF.

The chain recombines TRBV27 with TRBJ1-2; D uncertain. The germline V and J ends were trimmed by 0 bases and 5 bases, with 10 bases remaining between them. The length of the CDR3 is 14 residues. Germline values: CDR1 MNHEY, CDR2 SMNVEV (reference sequence). CDR3: CASSLSRSGYGYTF. The CDR3 DNA is TGTGCCAGCAGTTTATCGAGAAGTGGATATGGCTACACCTTC.

The chain combines TRBV11-3 with TRBJ2-3; TRBD2 aligns across 9 bases. Germline lookup yields CDR1 SGHNT and CDR2 YENEEA. V shed 1 base, J shed 4 bases, and the junction held 6 bases outside the gene matches. This CDR3 spans 16 amino acids. The CDR3 sequence is CASSLGASGTADTQYF. In DNA, the CDR3 is TGTGCCAGCAGCTTAGGAGCTAGCGGGACTGCAGATACGCAGTATTTT.

This chain uses TRBV11-2 with TRBJ2-7; 8 bases are shared with TRBD2. Looked up from germline, CDR1 is SGHAT and CDR2 is FQNNGV. J was trimmed by 4 bases and V by 1 base; bases with no gene match: 3. The CDR3 length is 14 residues. The DNA for the CDR3 is TGTGCCAGCAGCTTAGTCCGCGGGAGGTACGAGCAGTACTTC. Translation: CASSLVRGRYEQYF.

The gene calls are TRBV18 and TRBJ1-6; the D is unclear. CDR1 and CDR2 from the germline V gene are KGHSH and LQKENI. The CDR3 totals 14 residues. V was cut by 6 bases and J by 0 bases, with 6 bases left in between. CDR3 loop: CASSPSSYNSPLHF. CDR3 DNA: TGTGCCAGCTCGCCCAGCTCCTATAATTCACCCCTCCACTTT.